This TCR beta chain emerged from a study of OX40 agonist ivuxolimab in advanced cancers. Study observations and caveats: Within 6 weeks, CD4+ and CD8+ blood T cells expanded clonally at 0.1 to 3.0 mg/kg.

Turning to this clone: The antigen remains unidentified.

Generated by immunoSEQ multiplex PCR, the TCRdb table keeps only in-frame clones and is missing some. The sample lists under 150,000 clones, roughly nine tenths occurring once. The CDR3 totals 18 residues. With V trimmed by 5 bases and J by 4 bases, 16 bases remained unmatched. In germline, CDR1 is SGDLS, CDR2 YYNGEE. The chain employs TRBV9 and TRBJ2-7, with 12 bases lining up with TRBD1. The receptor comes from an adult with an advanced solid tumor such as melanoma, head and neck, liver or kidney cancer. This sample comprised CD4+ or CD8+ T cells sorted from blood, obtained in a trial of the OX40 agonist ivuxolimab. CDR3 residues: CASSPQGGDRGLSYEQYF. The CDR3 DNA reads TGTGCCAGCAGTCCCCAAGGGGGGGACAGGGGGCTAAGTTACGAGCAGTACTTC.